This is a list of T cell receptor beta chains from one sample in a study of blood T cell repertoires in COVID-19. Sequencing was performed with immunoSEQ multiplex PCR; in TCRdb, only in-frame clones are kept and a portion is missing. The sample contains more than 40,000 clones, around nine tenths of which appear only once. The material sequenced was peripheral blood. The receptors come from a man aged 45-65 years with active COVID-19. CDR3s leave out the opening cysteine and the closing phenylalanine or tryptophan. Size is stated for part of the rows, as once, few or many counts, or as a class when the clone is expanded.

clone_size	v_call	j_call	cdr3_aa
NA	TRBV11-3	TRBJ1-1	ASSGDRDAEAF
NA	TRBV6-5	TRBJ2-5	ASSYSKTGGGETQY
few	TRBV7-9	TRBJ2-7	ASSRDRGQGEQY
NA	TRBV6-2/TRBV6-3	TRBJ2-2	ASSVPAGRITGELF
NA	TRBV18	TRBJ2-2	ASSPRTGSGGELF
NA	TRBV7-2	TRBJ1-5	ASSLEADRGRQPQH
NA	TRBV28	TRBJ2-1	ASRALYGNNEQF
NA	TRBV10-3	TRBJ2-1	ATGLAVDNEQF
NA	TRBV7-6	TRBJ1-3	ASSLGQGIGNTIY
NA	TRBV27	TRBJ2-1	ASGTSWEQF
NA	TRBV29-1	TRBJ1-3	SAGDRGPGNTIY
few	TRBV7-3	TRBJ2-3	ASSPLLGSTDTQY
NA	TRBV19	TRBJ2-3	ATGEREKDTQY
NA	TRBV7-8	TRBJ1-3	ASSGAGFAGNTIY
NA	TRBV20-1	TRBJ1-6	SASRNRDNSPLH
NA	TRBV3-1/TRBV3-2	TRBJ2-1	ASSQGGNEQF
NA	TRBV9	TRBJ1-4	ASSRGQGSTNEKLF
NA	TRBV6-2/TRBV6-3	TRBJ2-5	ASSYSGLAGETQY
few	TRBV7-2	TRBJ1-1	ASSFQLNTEAF
NA	TRBV13	TRBJ1-1	ASSKRQYGHTEAF
NA	TRBV18	TRBJ2-4	ASSPGQTNIQY
NA	TRBV5-1	TRBJ2-7	ASSFDETGYYEQY
NA	TRBV4-3	TRBJ1-6	ASSQQNSPLH
NA	TRBV27	TRBJ2-7	ASSSGGLSQEQY
NA	TRBV3-1/TRBV3-2	TRBJ2-1	ASSPSLAGSYNEQF
NA	TRBV2	TRBJ1-4	ASRRWGVNEKLF
NA	TRBV19	TRBJ2-5	ASSTWTGGEETQY